This entry describes one T cell receptor (beta chain). Its matching antigen is unknown. The CDR3 is 12 amino acids. Trimming took 6 bases from V and 7 from J; bases not matched to a gene: 6. Germline V lookup: CDR1 MNHEY, CDR2 SVGAGI. This sample is part of a study of shared clonotypes between healthy human individuals. Study as a whole: Plates per donor: three CD4 naive, three CD4 memory, two CD8 naive, one CD8 memory. Study-wide results and limits: Rarefaction showed sorted-subset sequencing was incomplete despite large depth. Naive CD4 clonotypes overlapped across several donors at around 4.8%.

From CD4+ cells came CD45RA+ naive and CD45RA-negative memory subsets. The assay was immunoSEQ multiplex PCR, and TCRdb's table has in-frame clones only and misses some. This table holds a few million clones, 90% to 96% found once. The sequence derives from a man between 18 and 35 years old in good health. The sequenced sample consisted of naive CD4+ T cells sorted from blood. Subset defined: CD45RA+ positively selected. The chain employs TRBV6-5 and TRBJ2-7, with 7 bases that match TRBD2. The DNA for the CDR3 is TGTGCCAGCAGAAGCGTCGGGGGGGAGCAGTACTTC. Its protein product is CASRSVGGEQYF.